The 9 T cell receptor beta chains listed next were all sequenced from one sample in a study of blood T cell repertoires in COVID-19. The assay was immunoSEQ multiplex PCR, and TCRdb's table has in-frame clones only and misses some. The table has a few hundred thousand clones, 80% seen once. The specimen was peripheral blood. These receptors came from a human donor in a cohort sampled during active COVID-19.

V gene TRBV10-3 combines with J gene TRBJ2-7, with TRBD2 matching 11 bases. V was pared by 4 bases and J by 7 bases, with 9 bases of the junction left unmatched. Germline V lookup: CDR1 ENHRY, CDR2 SYGVKD. This CDR3 has 15 amino acids. Here the CDR3 reads CAISGLAGGYSEQYF. In DNA form, the CDR3 reads TGTGCCATCAGTGGTCTAGCGGGAGGCTACTCTGAGCAGTACTTC.

V and J are TRBV10-3 and TRBJ2-7, with D possibly matching TRBD1 (6 bases). V shed 10 bases and J shed 3 bases, with 19 bases lying between them. The CDR3 spans 14 residues. Germline CDR1 is ENHRY and CDR2 is SYGVKD. CDR3 in amino acids: CATLRGGQFYEQYF. CDR3 DNA: TGTGCCACCCTAAGAGGGGGACAATTCTACGAGCAGTACTTC.

The chain is built from TRBV9 and TRBJ1-4, with TRBD1 as a possible D gene (5 bases). In germline, CDR1 is SGDLS, CDR2 YYNGEE. V was shortened by 0 bases and J by 7 bases, with 13 bases between the two germline ends. The CDR3 loop spans 15 amino acids. The CDR3, as DNA: TGTGCCAGCAGCGTAGGCGGGGCTTCGGCTGAAAAACTGTTTTTT. This encodes CASSVGGASAEKLFF.

The chain employs TRBV19 and TRBJ1-6; 8 bases are shared with TRBD1. Trimming took 3 bases from V and 10 from J; bases not matched to a gene: 5. CDR1 and CDR2 (germline): LNHDA, SQIVND (reference sequence). The CDR3 extends over 14 amino acids. The chain's CDR3 is CASSIGQGNSPLHF. The CDR3 bases are TGTGCCAGTAGTATCGGACAGGGAAACTCACCCCTCCACTTT.

The chain has TRBV28 and TRBJ1-2; D call uncertain. V lost 2 bases, J lost 8 bases, and 18 bases lay in between. The CDR3 is 15 amino acids. Per germline, CDR1 MDHEN and CDR2 SYDVKM. This CDR3 is CASSLVAGGIGGYTF. The CDR3 DNA reads TGTGCCAGCAGTTTAGTGGCGGGTGGGATCGGAGGCTACACCTTC.

The chain joins TRBV6-5 to TRBJ1-5; D ambiguous. From germline, CDR1 is MNHEY and CDR2 SVGAGI. CDR3 length: 15 residues. Between the trimmed V and J ends, which lost 2 bases and 4 bases, there was a span of 12 bases. The CDR3 sequence: CASSYAGRKNQPQHF. CDR3 coding DNA: TGTGCCAGCAGTTACGCCGGCAGGAAGAATCAGCCCCAGCATTTT.

By share, this clone ranks as large. The chain is built from TRBV4-1 and TRBJ2-5; 7 bases align to TRBD1. The CDR3 runs to 18 residues. The germline gives CDR1 MGHRA, CDR2 YSYEKL. J gave up 3 bases and V 1 base, and 14 bases lay outside the gene matches. The DNA for the CDR3 is TGCGCCAGCAGCCAAGGTTTCGGAACCGGGACAGCCAAAGAGACCCAGTACTTC. Translation: CASSQGFGTGTAKETQYF.

The DNA for the CDR3 is TGTGCCAGCAGGGGGCAGGCTAGCGGGATTAATGAGCAGTTCTTC. Protein product: CASRGQASGINEQFF. The chain has TRBV9 and TRBJ2-1, with 9 bases aligning to TRBD2. After removal of 5 bases from V and 7 bases from J, the junction contained 10 bases not matched to a gene. Germline CDR1 reads SGDLS; CDR2 reads YYNGEE. This CDR3 has 15 amino acids.

The chain uses TRBV7-2 and TRBJ1-4; maybe TRBD1 (5 bases). CDR3 length: 15 amino acids. Trimming shortened V by 1 base and J by 7 bases, and 13 bases separated the two germline ends. Germline-derived CDR1 and CDR2 are SGHTA and FQGNSA. The CDR3 nucleotides read TGTGCCAGCAGCTTAGAAGGGGCTAGGGTTGAAAAACTGTTTTTT. It encodes CASSLEGARVEKLFF.